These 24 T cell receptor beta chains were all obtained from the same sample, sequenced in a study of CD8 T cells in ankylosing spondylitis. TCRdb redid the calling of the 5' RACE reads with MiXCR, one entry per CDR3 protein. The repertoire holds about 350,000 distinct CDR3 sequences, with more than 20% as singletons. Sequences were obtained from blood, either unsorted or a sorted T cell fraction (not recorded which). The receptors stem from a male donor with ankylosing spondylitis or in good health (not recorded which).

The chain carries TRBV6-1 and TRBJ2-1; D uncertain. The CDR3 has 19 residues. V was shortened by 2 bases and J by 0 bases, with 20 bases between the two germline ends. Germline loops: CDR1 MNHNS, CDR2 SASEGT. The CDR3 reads CASSEKPHPQTLSYNEQFF. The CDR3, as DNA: TGTGCCAGCAGTGAAAAACCCCACCCCCAGACCCTCTCCTACAATGAGCAGTTCTTC.

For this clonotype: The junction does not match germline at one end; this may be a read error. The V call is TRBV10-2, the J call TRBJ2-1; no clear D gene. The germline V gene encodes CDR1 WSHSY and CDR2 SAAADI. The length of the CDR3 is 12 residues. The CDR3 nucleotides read TGCGCCAGCAGTGAGTCCTTCAATGAGCAGTTCTTC. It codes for CASSESFNEQFF.

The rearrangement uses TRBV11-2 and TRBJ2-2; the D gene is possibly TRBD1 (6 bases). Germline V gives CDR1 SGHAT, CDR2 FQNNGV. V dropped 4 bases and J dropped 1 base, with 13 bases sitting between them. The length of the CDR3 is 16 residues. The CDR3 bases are TGTGCCAGCAGCTCCTGGGGGACACGGAACACCGGGGAGCTGTTTTTT. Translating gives CASSSWGTRNTGELFF. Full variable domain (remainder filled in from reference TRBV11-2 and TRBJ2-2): EAGVAQSPRYKIIEKRQSVAFWCNPISGHATLYWYQQILGQGPKLLIQFQNNGVVDDSQLPKDRFSAERLKGVDSTLKIQPAKLEDSAVYLCASSSWGTRNTGELFFGEGSRLTVL.

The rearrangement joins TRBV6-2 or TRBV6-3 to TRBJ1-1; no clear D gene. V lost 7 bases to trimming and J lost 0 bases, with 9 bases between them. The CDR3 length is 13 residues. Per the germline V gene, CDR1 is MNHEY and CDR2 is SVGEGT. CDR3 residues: CASMALMNTEAFF. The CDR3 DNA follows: TGTGCCAGCATGGCGCTGATGAACACTGAAGCTTTCTTT.

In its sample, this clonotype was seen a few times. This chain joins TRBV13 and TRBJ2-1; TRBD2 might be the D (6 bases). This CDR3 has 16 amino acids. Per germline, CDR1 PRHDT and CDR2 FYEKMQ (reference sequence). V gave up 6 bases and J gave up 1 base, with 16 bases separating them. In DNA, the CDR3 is TGTGCCAGCAGGGGCGCCGGGGGTGGGTCCTACAATGAGCAGTTCTTC. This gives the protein CASRGAGGGSYNEQFF.

The CDR3 sequence is CASSLDRRVYEQFF. In nucleotides, the CDR3 is TGTGCCAGCAGCTTGGACAGACGAGTTTATGAGCAGTTCTTC. V and J are TRBV5-6 and TRBJ2-1; D is uncertain. V was pared by 0 bases and J by 8 bases, with 12 bases between. This CDR3 spans 14 amino acids. Germline V gene lookup returns CDR1 SGHDT and CDR2 YYEEEE.

DNA of the CDR3: TGTGCCAGCAACGCGGACCGTGTGAACACTGAAGCTTTCTTT. This sequence encodes CASNADRVNTEAFF. The chain joins TRBV12-3 or TRBV12-4 to TRBJ1-1; D is undetermined. The length of the CDR3 is 14 residues. V was shortened by 7 bases and J by 0 bases, with 12 bases between the two germline ends.

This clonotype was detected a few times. CDR3 bases: TGTGCCAGCAGCTTACGGGGGAACGAAAAACTGTTTTTT. It encodes CASSLRGNEKLFF. J is TRBJ1-4 and V is TRBV7-9, with D maybe TRBD1 (5 bases). V was trimmed by 2 bases and J by 8 bases, leaving 9 bases between them. Per the germline V gene, CDR1 is SEHNR and CDR2 is FQNEAQ (reference sequence). This CDR3 contains 13 residues.

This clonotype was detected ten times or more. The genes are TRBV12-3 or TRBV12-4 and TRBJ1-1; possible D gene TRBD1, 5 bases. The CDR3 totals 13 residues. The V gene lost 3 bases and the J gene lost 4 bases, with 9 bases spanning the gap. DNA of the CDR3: TGTGCCAGCAGTTTGGGGGGTGGCACTGAAGCTTTCTTT. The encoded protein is CASSLGGGTEAFF.

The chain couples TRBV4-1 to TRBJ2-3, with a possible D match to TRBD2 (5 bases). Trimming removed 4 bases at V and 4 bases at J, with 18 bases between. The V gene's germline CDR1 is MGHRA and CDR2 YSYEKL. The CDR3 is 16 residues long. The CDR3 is CASSPRMSGLADTQYF. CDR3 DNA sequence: TGCGCCAGCAGCCCCAGAATGTCGGGGTTGGCAGATACGCAGTATTTT.

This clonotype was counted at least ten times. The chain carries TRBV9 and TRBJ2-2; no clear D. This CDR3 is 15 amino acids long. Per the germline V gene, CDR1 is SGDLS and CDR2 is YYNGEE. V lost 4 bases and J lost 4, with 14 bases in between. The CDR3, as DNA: TGTGCCAGCAGCAACCTCGTTCTGAGCACCGGGGAGCTGTTTTTT. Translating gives CASSNLVLSTGELFF.

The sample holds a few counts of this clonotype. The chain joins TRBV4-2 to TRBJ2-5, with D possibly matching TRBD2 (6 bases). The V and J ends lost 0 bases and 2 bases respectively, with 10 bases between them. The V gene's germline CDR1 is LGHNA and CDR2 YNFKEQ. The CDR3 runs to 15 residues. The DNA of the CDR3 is TGTGCCAGCAGCCAAGATCTGGCGGGACAAGAGACCCAGTACTTC. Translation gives CASSQDLAGQETQYF.

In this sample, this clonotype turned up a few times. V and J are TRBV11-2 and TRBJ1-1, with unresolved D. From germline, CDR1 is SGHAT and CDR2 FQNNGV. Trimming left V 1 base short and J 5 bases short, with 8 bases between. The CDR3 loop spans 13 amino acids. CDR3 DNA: TGTGCCAGCAGCTTAGTGAGGTGGACTGAAGCTTTCTTT. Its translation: CASSLVRWTEAFF.

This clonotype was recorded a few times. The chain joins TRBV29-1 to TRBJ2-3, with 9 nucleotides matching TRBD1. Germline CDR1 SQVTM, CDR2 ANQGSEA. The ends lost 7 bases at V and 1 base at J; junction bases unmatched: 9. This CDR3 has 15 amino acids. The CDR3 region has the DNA TGCAGCGGAGCCGGGACAGGGACCGGCACAGATACGCAGTATTTT. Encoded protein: CSGAGTGTGTDTQYF.

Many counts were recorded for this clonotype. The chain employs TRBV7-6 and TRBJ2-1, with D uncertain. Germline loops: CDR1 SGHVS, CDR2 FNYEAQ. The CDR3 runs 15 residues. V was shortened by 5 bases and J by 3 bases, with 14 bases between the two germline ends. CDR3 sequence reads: CASSIPTYNYNEQFF. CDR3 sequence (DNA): TGTGCCAGCAGCATACCGACGTACAACTACAATGAGCAGTTCTTC.

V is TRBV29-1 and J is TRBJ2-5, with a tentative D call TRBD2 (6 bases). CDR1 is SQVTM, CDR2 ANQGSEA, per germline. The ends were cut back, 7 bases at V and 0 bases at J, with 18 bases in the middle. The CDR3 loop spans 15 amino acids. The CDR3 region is CSAIPGLMYQETQYF. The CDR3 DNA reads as TGCAGCGCAATACCGGGACTCATGTACCAAGAGACCCAGTACTTC.

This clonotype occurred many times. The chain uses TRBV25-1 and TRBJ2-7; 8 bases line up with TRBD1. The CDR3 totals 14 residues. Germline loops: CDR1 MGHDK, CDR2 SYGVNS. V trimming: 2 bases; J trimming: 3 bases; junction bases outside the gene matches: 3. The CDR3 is CASSEPGQGYEQYF. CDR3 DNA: TGTGCCAGCAGTGAACCAGGACAGGGCTACGAGCAGTACTTC.

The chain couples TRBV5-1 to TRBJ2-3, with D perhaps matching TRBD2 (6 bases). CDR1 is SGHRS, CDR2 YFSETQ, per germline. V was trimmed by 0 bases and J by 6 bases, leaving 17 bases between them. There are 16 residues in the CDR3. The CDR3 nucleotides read TGCGCCAGCAGCTTGGCTGTGAGTCCGGGAGCGGATACGCAGTATTTT. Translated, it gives CASSLAVSPGADTQYF.

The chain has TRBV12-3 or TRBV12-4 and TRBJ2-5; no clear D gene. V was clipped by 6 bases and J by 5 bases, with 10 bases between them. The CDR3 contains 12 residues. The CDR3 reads CASSPSRETQYF. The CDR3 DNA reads TGTGCCAGCAGCCCATCGAGGGAGACCCAGTACTTC.

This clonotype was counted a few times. The DNA of the CDR3 is TGCAGCGTTGAGCCCCAAACCTATGGCTACACCTTC. As protein: CSVEPQTYGYTF. The chain carries TRBV29-1 and TRBJ1-2; the D is unclear. Trimming removed 3 bases at V and 4 bases at J, with 9 bases between. Germline V gene lookup returns CDR1 SQVTM and CDR2 ANQGSEA. This CDR3 has 12 residues.

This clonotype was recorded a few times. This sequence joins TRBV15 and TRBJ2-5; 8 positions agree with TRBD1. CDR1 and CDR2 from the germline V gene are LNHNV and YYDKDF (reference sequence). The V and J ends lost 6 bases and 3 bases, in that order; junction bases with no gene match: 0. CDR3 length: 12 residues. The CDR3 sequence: CATRDREETQYF. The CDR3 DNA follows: TGTGCCACCAGGGACAGGGAAGAGACCCAGTACTTC.

CDR3 sequence (DNA): TGTGCCAGCACCCGCTCAATTCTAGATACGCAGTATTTT. Translation gives CASTRSILDTQYF. This rearrangement joins TRBV12-3 or TRBV12-4 to TRBJ2-3; D gene ambiguous. This CDR3 region has 13 residues. The V gene lost 7 bases and the J gene lost 5 bases, with 13 bases spanning the gap.

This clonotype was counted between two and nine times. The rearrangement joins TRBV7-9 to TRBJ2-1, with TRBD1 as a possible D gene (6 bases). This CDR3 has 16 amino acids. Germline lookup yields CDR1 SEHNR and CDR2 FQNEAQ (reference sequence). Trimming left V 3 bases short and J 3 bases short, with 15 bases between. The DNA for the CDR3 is TGTGCCAGCAGCTTCGAACGGACAGATAACTACAATGAGCAGTTCTTC. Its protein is CASSFERTDNYNEQFF.

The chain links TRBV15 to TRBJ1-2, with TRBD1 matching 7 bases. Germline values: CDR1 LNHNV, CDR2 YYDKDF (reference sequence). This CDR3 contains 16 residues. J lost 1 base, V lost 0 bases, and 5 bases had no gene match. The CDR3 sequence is CATSRDRTGVNYGYTF. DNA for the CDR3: TGTGCCACCAGCAGAGATCGAACAGGGGTTAACTATGGCTACACCTTC.